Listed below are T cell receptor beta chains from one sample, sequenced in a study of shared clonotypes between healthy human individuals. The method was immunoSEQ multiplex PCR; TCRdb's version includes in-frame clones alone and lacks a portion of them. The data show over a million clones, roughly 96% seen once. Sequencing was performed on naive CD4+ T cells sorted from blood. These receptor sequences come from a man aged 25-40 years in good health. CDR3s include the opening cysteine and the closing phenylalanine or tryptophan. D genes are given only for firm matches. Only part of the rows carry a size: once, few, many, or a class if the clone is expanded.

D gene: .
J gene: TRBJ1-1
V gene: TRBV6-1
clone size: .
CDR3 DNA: TGTGCCAGCAGTGAAGTACTGCGGCGGACTGAAGCTTTCTTT
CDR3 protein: CASSEVLRRTEAFF

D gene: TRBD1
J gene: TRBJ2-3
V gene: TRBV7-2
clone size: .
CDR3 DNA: TGTGCCAGCAGCCACGGGGCCCCAAGACAGGGGCGTAGCACAGATACGCAGTATTTT
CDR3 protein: CASSHGAPRQGRSTDTQYF

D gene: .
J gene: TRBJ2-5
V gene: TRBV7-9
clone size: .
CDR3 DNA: TGTGCCAGCAGCTTAGCCGGGACCACACGACAAGAGACCCAGTACTTC
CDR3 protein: CASSLAGTTRQETQYF

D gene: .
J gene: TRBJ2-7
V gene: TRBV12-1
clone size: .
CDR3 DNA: TGTGCCAGCAGCTTCGGGACAGGGCTGGCGGGAGGGCATACCTACGAGCAGTACTTC
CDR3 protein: CASSFGTGLAGGHTYEQYF

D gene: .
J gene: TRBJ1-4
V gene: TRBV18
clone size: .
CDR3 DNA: TGTGCCAGCTCACCACTCCAGGGTAGGACTAATGAAAAACTGTTTTTT
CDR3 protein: CASSPLQGRTNEKLFF

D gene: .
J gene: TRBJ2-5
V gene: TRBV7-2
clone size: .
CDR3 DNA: TGTGCCAGCAGCCGCAATCGCCAAGAGACCCAGTACTTC
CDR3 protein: CASSRNRQETQYF

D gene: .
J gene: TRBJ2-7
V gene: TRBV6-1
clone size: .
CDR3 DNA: TGTGCCAGCAGTGAAGCGGCTCGGGGGACAGCGACCTACGAGCAGTACTTC
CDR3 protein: CASSEAARGTATYEQYF

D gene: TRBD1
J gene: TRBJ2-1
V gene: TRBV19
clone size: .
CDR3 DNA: TGTGCCACGCAAACTCGGACAGGGGACAATGAGCAGTTCTTC
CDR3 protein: CATQTRTGDNEQFF

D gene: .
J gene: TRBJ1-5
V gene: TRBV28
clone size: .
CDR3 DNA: TGTGCCAGCAGTTACAGAAACAATCAGCCCCAGCATTTT
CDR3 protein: CASSYRNNQPQHF

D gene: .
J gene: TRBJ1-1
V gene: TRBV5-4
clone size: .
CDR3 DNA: TGTGCCAGCAGCTTACTCGACAGAGACATGAACACTGAAGCTTTCTTT
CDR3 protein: CASSLLDRDMNTEAFF

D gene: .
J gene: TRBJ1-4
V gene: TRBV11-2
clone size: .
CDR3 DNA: TGTGCCAGCAGCTTTCTCGGGGATGCAACTAATGAAAAACTGTTTTTT
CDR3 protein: CASSFLGDATNEKLFF

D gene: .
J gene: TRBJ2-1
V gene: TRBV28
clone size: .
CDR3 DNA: TGTGCCAGCAGGGATGGAGTCACGTTCTTC
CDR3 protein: CASRDGVTFF

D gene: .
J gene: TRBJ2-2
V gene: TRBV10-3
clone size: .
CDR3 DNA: TGTGCCACCGCAACTAGATATAACACCGGGGAGCTGTTTTTT
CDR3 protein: CATATRYNTGELFF

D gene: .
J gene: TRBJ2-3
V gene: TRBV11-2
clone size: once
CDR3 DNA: TGTGCCAGCAGCTCTAGGGCCCTCGCCGGGGATACGCAGTATTTT
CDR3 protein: CASSSRALAGDTQYF

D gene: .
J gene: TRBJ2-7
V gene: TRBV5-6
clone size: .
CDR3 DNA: TGTGCCAGCAGCAGACGGACCGGGCGCTCCTACGAGCAGTACTTC
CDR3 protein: CASSRRTGRSYEQYF

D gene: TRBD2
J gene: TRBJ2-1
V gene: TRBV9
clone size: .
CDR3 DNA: TGTGCCAGCAGCGTAGAACTAGCGGGAGACTCCTACAATGAGCAGTTCTTC
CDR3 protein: CASSVELAGDSYNEQFF

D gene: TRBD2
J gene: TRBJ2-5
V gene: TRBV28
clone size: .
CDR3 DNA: TGTGCCAGCAGTCCGACTAGCGGGAGGGCTTGGGAGACCCAGTACTTC
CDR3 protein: CASSPTSGRAWETQYF

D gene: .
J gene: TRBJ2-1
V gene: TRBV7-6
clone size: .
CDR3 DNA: TGTGCCAGCAGCTCCTCTCATGAGCAGTTCTTC
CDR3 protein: CASSSSHEQFF

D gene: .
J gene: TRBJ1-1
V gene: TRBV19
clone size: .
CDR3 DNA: TGTGCCAGTAGTAGGCACACTGAAGCTTTCTTT
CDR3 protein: CASSRHTEAFF

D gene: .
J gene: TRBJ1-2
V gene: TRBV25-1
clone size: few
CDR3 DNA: TGTGCCAGCGGTTTCGCAGGGGTCGGTGGCTACACCTTC
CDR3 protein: CASGFAGVGGYTF

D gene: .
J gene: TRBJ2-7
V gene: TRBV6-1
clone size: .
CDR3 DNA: TGTGCCAGTGCAGGTAACCCCTACGAGCAGTACTTC
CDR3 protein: CASAGNPYEQYF

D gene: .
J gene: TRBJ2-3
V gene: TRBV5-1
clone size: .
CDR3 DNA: TGCGCCAGCAGCTTGCGTCCTAGGGCAGATACGCAGTATTTT
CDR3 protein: CASSLRPRADTQYF

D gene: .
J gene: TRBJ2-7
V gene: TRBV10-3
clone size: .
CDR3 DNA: TGTGCCATCAGTGACGGCAGCCCCTACGAGCAGTACTTC
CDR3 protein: CAISDGSPYEQYF

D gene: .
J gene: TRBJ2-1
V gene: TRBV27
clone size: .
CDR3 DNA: TGTGCCAGCAGTCCCGCTAGGGCGCGGGCCAACAATGAGCAGTTCTTC
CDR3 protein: CASSPARARANNEQFF

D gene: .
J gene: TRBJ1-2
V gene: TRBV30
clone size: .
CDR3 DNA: TGTGCCTACAACAGGGTCCCCTATGGCTACACCTTC
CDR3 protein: CAYNRVPYGYTF

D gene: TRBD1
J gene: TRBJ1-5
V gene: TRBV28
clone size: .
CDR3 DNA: TGTGCCAGCAGTTTTGACAGGGCCCAGCATTTT
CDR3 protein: CASSFDRAQHF

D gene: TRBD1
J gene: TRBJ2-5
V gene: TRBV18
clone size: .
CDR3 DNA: TGTGCCAGCTCACCGCGGGACAGGGAAGAGACCCAGTACTTC
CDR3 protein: CASSPRDREETQYF

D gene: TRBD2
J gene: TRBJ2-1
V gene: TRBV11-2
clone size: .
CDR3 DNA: TGTGCCAGCAGCTTATTCGGCGGGAGGGCAGGCGGCAATGAGCAGTTCTTC
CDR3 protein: CASSLFGGRAGGNEQFF

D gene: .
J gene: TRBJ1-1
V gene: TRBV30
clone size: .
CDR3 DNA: TGTGCCTGGAGTCAGGGGCCGGGAGCTTTCTTT
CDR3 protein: CAWSQGPGAFF

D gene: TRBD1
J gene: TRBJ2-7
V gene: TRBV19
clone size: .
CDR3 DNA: TGTGCCAGTGCCGGGACAGGGGGCCGAGAGCAGTACTTC
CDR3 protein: CASAGTGGREQYF

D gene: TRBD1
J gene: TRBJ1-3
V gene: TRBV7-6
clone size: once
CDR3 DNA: TGTGCCAGCAGCAGAGGACAGGTCTACTCTGGAAACACCATATATTTT
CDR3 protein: CASSRGQVYSGNTIYF

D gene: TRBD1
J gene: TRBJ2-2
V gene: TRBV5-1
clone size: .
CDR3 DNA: TGCGCCAGCAGCTTCAACAGGGGCCCCGACACCGGGGAGCTGTTTTTT
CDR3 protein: CASSFNRGPDTGELFF

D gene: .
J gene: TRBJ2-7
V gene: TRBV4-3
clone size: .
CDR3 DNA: TGCGCCAGCAGCCAAGATTTAGGGCTACCGGAGCGAGAGCAGTACTTC
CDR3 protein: CASSQDLGLPEREQYF

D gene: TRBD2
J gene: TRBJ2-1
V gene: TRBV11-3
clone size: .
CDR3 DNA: TGTGCCAGCAGCAGGGGACTAGCTAATGAGCAGTTCTTC
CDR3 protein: CASSRGLANEQFF

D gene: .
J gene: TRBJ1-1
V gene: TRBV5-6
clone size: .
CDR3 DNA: TGTGCCAGCAGCCCGGGACGACGGAACACTGAAGCTTTCTTT
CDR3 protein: CASSPGRRNTEAFF

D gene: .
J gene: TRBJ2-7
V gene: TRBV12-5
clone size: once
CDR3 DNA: TGTGCTACAACCGGAGGAAAACAGTGCGATGGTGGGCAGTACTTC
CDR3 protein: CATTGGKQCDGGQYF

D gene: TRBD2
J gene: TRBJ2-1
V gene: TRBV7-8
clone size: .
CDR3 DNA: TGTGCCAGCAGCTTTGGACTAGCGGCCTACAATGAGCAGTTCTTC
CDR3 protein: CASSFGLAAYNEQFF

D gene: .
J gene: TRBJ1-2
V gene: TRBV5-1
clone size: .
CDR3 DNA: TGCGCCAGCAGCTTGGTCTACGGGTCGCCAGCTGGTGGCTACACCTTC
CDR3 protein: CASSLVYGSPAGGYTF

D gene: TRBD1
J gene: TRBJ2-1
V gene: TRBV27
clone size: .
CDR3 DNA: TGTGCCAGCAGTTTATCTCAGGGGGTAAGGTCCTACAATGAGCAGTTCTTC
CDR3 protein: CASSLSQGVRSYNEQFF

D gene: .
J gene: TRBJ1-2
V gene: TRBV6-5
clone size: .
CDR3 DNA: TGTGCCAGCAGTAGAGGGGGTAACTATGGCTACACCTTC
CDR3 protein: CASSRGGNYGYTF

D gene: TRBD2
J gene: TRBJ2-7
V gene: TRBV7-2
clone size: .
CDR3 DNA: TGTGCCAGCAGCTCTGGACTAGCGGGAGCACGGGAGCAGTACTTC
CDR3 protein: CASSSGLAGAREQYF

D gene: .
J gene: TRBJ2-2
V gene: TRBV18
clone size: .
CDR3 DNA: TGTGCCAGCTCATCCGGACAGATGAACACCGGGGAGCTGTTTTTT
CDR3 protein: CASSSGQMNTGELFF

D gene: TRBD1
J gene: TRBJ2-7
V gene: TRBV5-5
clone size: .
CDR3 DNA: TGTGCCAGCAGCCAGGGGGCGCGGGCCTACGAGCAGTACTTC
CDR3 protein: CASSQGARAYEQYF

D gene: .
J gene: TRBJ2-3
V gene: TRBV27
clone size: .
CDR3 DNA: TGTGCCAGCAGACCCGCTAGCACAGATACGCAGTATTTT
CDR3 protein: CASRPASTDTQYF

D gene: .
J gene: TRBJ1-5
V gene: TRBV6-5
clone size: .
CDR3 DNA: TGTGCCAGCAGTTATGACAGTAATCAGCCCCAGCATTTT
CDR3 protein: CASSYDSNQPQHF

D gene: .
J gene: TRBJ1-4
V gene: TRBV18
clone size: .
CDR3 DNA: TGTGCCAGCTCACCCCTATGGACAGATGAAAAACTGTTTTTT
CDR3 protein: CASSPLWTDEKLFF

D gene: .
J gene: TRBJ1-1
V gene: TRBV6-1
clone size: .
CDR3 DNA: TGTGCCAGCAGAGTTACAAGGGACACTGAAGCTTTCTTT
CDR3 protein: CASRVTRDTEAFF

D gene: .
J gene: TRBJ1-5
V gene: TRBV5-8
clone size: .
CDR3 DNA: TGTGCCAGCCCACCGTTCGGGGGCACGAGCAATCAGCCCCAGCATTTT
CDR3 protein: CASPPFGGTSNQPQHF

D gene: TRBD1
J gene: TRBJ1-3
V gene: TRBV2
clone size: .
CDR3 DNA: TGTGCCAGCAGCTTCAGGGGGCAATCTGGAAACACCATATATTTT
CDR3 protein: CASSFRGQSGNTIYF

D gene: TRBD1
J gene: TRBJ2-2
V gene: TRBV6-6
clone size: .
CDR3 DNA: TGTGCCAGCAGTACAGGGACAGGGGTCACCGGGGAGCTGTTTTTT
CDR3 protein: CASSTGTGVTGELFF

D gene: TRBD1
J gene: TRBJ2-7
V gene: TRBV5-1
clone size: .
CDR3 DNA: TGCGCCAGCAGCTGGGGGACAGCCCCCTACGAGCAGTACTTC
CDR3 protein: CASSWGTAPYEQYF

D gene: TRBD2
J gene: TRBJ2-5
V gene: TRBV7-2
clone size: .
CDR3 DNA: TGTGCCAGCAGCTTAAGGGTATGGGCGGGAGAAGAAGAGACCCAGTACTTC
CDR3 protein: CASSLRVWAGEEETQYF

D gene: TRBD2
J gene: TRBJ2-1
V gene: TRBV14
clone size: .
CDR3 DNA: TGTGCCAGCAGCCAAGGAAGGGTCAGCGGGAGGGTCTCCTACAATGAGCAGTTCTTC
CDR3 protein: CASSQGRVSGRVSYNEQFF

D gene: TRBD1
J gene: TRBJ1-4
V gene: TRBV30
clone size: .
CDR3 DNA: TGTGCCTGGGGACAGGGACAAAATGAAAAACTGTTTTTT
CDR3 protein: CAWGQGQNEKLFF